This record concerns one T cell receptor (beta chain) sequence. No cognate antigen has been identified for it. Base-call qualities are not available, and no considerably larger clone is one nucleotide away. The data originate from a study of shared clonotypes between healthy human individuals (dated by TCRdb to the early 2020s). Background on the whole study: A few men and a couple of women, aged 18 to 49 years, made up the cohort. Between about 0.8 and 9 billion PBMCs per donor were obtained by leukapheresis. Different laboratories and diverse techniques were used to prepare libraries and sequence TCR repertoires, to increase sequencing depth and limit assay-specific biases. The study deeply sequenced blood TCR repertoires of about 5 healthy adults to estimate repertoire size and the extent of clonotype sharing between individuals. Per donor, three plates each were used for CD4 naive and CD4 memory, two for CD8 naive, and one for CD8 memory. Overall study outcomes, separate from this receptor: Estimated clonotype richness was generally larger for naive than for memory subsets. Higher generation probabilities were observed for clonotypes shared by all four sorted-subset donors than for non-shared clonotypes. Based on pairwise subsampling, the degree of clonotype sharing among donors was expected to be affected by sequencing depth. Sampling was limited to blood, and TCR repertoires in tissue likely differ from TCR repertoires in blood. When a few donors were compared, the shared fraction of clonotypes was around 5.1% for naive CD4, about 4% for naive CD8, 2.3% for memory CD4, and 0.35% to 0.4% for memory CD8. The small number of donors limited the genetic and exposure-history diversity represented. Incomplete sequencing was indicated by rarefaction of sorted-subset datasets, despite the large sequencing depth.

Using the deep immunoSEQ assay, multiplex PCR amplified TCR CDR3 regions from genomic DNA. Extracted genomic DNA from each cell subset was distributed evenly across all wells of several immunoSEQ 96-well plates, and each plate was treated as a replicate. For sorted subsets, each replicate PCR was loaded with approximately 0.2 ug genomic DNA, equivalent to about 30,000 T cell genomes. Purified libraries were quantified with a Qubit 3.0 fluorometer, sized on a Bioanalyzer 2100, and re-quantified with the KAPA Library Quantification kit. Each immunoSEQ 96-well plate was sequenced on its own single-read 150-cycle Illumina NextSeq 550 flow cell. Regarding the original processing steps: Because only junctional sequences without quality scores were contained in the immunoSEQ output, filtering matching that applied to full-length reads could not be performed. To assign V/J genes and CDR3, sequences were annotated using PyIR, a Python wrapper for IgBLAST v1.9, with IMGT germline references. Any read was removed if the V/J assignment was weak (E-value above 1e-6), the CDR3 was missing, or the read contained stop codons, out-of-frame junctions, or ambiguous translated residues. V3J clonotypes were defined by identical inferred V gene, J gene, and CDR3 amino acid sequence. Percentage overlap between repertoires was calculated by dividing the number of shared unique clonotypes by the size of the smaller repertoire. Richness of each repertoire was evaluated using RTK rarefaction, the Chao1 estimator, and Recon v2.1 estimates of unobserved clonotypes. Generation probabilities for all TCRbeta clonotypes obtained by the gDNA method from a handful of donors were computed using OLGA. TCRdb re-hosts the immuneACCESS table, in-frame sequences only. Its copies lack some clones; in the studies checked, an unresolved V gene accounts for under half of them, and the cause for the rest is not known. Clonal size and the V and J genes are those of that table, whereas D and trimming came from the DNA. In all, the sample holds roughly 2.4 million clones, and around 95% of those were seen once. About 0.13% of the sample goes to the ten largest clones.

As encoded in the germline V gene (reference sequence), CDR1 is LNHDA while CDR2 is SQIVND. CDR3 length: 14 amino acids, cysteine to phenylalanine. Solely the CDR3 DNA is kept, with 42 bases framed from the first base. Trimming removed 5 bases from V and 2 bases from J, leaving 9 bases between the germline ends. Donors were healthy HIV-negative adults with no recently reported acute infections or vaccinations. Every donor was a Caucasian adult living in Nashville, Tennessee, USA. CD4+ T cells were enriched by magnetic negative selection, after which naive cells were positively selected on CD45RA and the negative fraction was taken as the memory subset. Blood was collected by leukapheresis, and PBMCs were isolated by Ficoll-Histopaque density gradient centrifugation and then cryopreserved in liquid nitrogen vapor phase. Purity and quantity of every magnetically sorted T cell population were checked by analytical flow cytometry. Each sorted fraction had its genomic DNA isolated and then quantified by UV absorbance on a Nanodrop 2000c.

This clonotype originated in a man between 18 and 35 years old in good health. The rearrangement combines TRBV19 with TRBJ2-2; the D gene cannot be named for sure. The sequencing input was naive CD4+ T cells sorted from blood. What this sample's cell subset or site label stands for: CD45RA+ positively selected. Here is the DNA: TGTGCCAGTAGTGGAGATTTCAACACCGGGGAGCTGTTTTTT. Its coded protein is CASSGDFNTGELFF.